Shown below are 8 T cell receptor beta chains from a single sample sequenced in a study of spatial heterogeneity in lung cancer. From the 5' RACE reads, TCRdb called clonotypes with MiXCR, one entry per CDR3 protein. In the table there are tens of thousands of distinct CDR3 sequences, roughly 5.5% of which are singletons. Time point: sample taken at primary tumor resection. TCRs were sequenced from unsorted whole RNA of tumor, nontumor lung or PBMC. The sequenced sample was PBMCs, obtained at surgery. The source is a female donor with early-stage non-small cell lung cancer.

This clonotype was recorded many times. V and J are TRBV12-5 and TRBJ2-3; D is unresolved. Germline-derived CDR1 and CDR2 are LGHNT and FRNRAP. The V and J ends lost 0 bases and 4 bases respectively, with 5 bases between them. The CDR3 spans 13 residues. Here the CDR3 DNA reads TGTGCTAGTGGTTTGGTGGTGGCAGATACGCAGTATTTT. Translating gives CASGLVVADTQYF.

This clonotype showed up many times. V gene TRBV19 combines with J gene TRBJ2-7, with D perhaps matching TRBD1 (6 bases). Trimming removed 4 bases from V and 6 bases from J, with 16 bases in between. Germline CDR1 reads LNHDA; CDR2 reads SQIVND (reference sequence). The CDR3 covers 14 residues. The DNA of the CDR3 is TGTGCCAGTAGTACTAGACAGGATCTGTCCGAGCAGTACTTC. This translates into CASSTRQDLSEQYF.

A note on this clonotype: Since no conserved phenylalanine or tryptophan closes the CDR3, a read error is the likely cause. Because the CDR3's place on the DNA is in doubt, the DNA is left out and the CDR3 is given as listed by TCRdb. This rearrangement joins TRBV20-1 to TRBJ2-1; no DNA check was done on the table's D call, TRBD2. Germline loops: CDR1 DFQATT, CDR2 SNEGSKA (reference sequence). The CDR3 is 12 residues long, counting both termini. The CDR3: CSAISGTSFPLL.

This clonotype appeared many times. CDR3 loop: CASSSSGTSGETQYF. In DNA, the CDR3 is TGCGCCAGCAGCTCCTCGGGGACTAGCGGAGAGACCCAGTACTTC. V and J are TRBV5-1 and TRBJ2-5; TRBD2 aligns across 11 bases. The germline V gene has CDR1 SGHRS and CDR2 YFSETQ. This CDR3 contains 15 residues. Trimming removed 3 bases from V and 4 bases from J; junction bases left unmatched: 5.

The V gene is TRBV27, the J gene TRBJ2-1, with TRBD2 matching over 9 bases. Germline V gene data show CDR1 as MNHEY and CDR2 as SMNVEV (reference sequence). Trimming cost V 5 bases and J 6 bases; bases outside gene matches: 14. The CDR3 is made up of 17 amino acids. This CDR3 is CASSPRVAGVKSNEQFF. The CDR3 DNA is TGTGCCAGCAGTCCCCGGGTAGCGGGAGTCAAAAGCAATGAGCAGTTCTTC.

The chain is built from TRBV27 and TRBJ2-3; 13 bases align to TRBD2. Germline V gene lookup returns CDR1 MNHEY and CDR2 SMNVEV (reference sequence). CDR3 size: 17 residues. V shed 6 bases and J 2 bases; nucleotides not matched to a gene: 8. The CDR3 loop reads CASRRTSGSVATDTQYF. The CDR3 DNA reads TGTGCCAGCAGACGGACTAGCGGGAGTGTTGCCACAGATACGCAGTATTTT.

The sample holds a few counts of this clonotype. The chain carries TRBV7-9 and TRBJ2-5, with D tentatively TRBD1 or TRBD2 (5 bases each). V lost 5 bases to trimming and J lost 2 bases, with 15 bases between them. Germline values: CDR1 SEHNR, CDR2 FQNEAQ (reference sequence). This CDR3 is built from 15 residues. CDR3 protein: CASSLLGTAQETQYF. The CDR3 DNA is TGTGCCAGCAGCCTGCTTGGGACGGCTCAAGAGACCCAGTACTTC.

The table lists this clonotype with many counts. V usage is TRBV24-1 and J usage is TRBJ2-6; D possibly uses TRBD1 or TRBD2 (5 bases each). Germline V CDR1 and CDR2: KGHDR, SFDVKD. This CDR3 has 16 amino acids. Trimming pared 6 bases from V and 0 bases from J, leaving 11 bases between. The CDR3 loop reads CATSPPGSSGANVLTF. CDR3 bases: TGTGCCACCAGTCCCCCAGGGAGCTCTGGGGCCAACGTCCTGACTTTC.